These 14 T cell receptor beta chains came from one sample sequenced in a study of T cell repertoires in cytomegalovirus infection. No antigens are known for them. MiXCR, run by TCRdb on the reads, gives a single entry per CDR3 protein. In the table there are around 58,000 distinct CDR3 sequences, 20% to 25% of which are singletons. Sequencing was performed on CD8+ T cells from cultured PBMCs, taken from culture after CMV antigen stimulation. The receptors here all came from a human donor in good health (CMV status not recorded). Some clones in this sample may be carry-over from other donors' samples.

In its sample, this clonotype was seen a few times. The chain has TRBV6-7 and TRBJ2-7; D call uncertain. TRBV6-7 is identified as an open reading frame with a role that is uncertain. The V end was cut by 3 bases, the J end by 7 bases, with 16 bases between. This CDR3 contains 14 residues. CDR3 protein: CASSYSPLRGEQYF. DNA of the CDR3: TGTGCCAGCAGTTATAGCCCCCTGAGAGGAGAGCAGTACTTC.

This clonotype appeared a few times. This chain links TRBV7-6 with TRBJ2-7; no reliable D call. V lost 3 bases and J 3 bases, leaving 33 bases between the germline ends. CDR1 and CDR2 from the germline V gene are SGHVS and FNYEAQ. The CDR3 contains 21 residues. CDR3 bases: TGTGCCAGCAGCTTTTTAGGATCAATTGGGTCACCCGAAAAGAACCACTACGAGCAGTACTTC. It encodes CASSFLGSIGSPEKNHYEQYF.

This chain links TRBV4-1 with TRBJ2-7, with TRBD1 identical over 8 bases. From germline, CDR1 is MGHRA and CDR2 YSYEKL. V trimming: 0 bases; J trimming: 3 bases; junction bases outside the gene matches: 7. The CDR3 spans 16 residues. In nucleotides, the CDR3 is TGCGCCAGCAGCCAAGATGGACAGGGCTCATACTACGAGCAGTACTTC. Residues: CASSQDGQGSYYEQYF.

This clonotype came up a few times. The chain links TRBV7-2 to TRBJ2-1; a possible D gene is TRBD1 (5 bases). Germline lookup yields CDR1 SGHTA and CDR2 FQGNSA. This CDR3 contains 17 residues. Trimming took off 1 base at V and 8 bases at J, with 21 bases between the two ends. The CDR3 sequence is CASSLEPGAPTLDEQFF. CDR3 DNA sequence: TGTGCCAGCAGCTTAGAACCTGGGGCTCCAACCCTCGATGAGCAGTTCTTC.

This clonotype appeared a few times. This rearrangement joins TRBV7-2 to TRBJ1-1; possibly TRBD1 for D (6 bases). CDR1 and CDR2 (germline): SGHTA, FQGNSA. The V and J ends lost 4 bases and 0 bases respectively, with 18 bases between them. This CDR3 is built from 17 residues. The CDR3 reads CASSWVLTGVMNTEAFF. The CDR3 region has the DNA TGTGCCAGCAGCTGGGTTTTGACAGGAGTCATGAACACTGAAGCTTTCTTT.

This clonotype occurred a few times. CDR3 sequence: CASSPGTGVYEQYF. The CDR3 DNA follows: TGTGCCAGCAGCCCCGGGACAGGAGTCTACGAGCAGTACTTC. This sequence joins TRBV6-5 and TRBJ2-7; 8 nucleotides align to TRBD1. Germline loops: CDR1 MNHEY, CDR2 SVGAGI. The CDR3 is 14 residues long. With V trimmed by 6 bases and J by 3 bases, 7 bases remained unmatched.

DNA for the CDR3: TGTGCCAGCACCATATTCCGGGACAGGGGAAGGTACGAGCAGTTCTTC. It yields the protein CASTIFRDRGRYEQFF. The chain is built from TRBV7-9 and TRBJ2-1, with TRBD1 matching over 10 bases. The germline CDR1 and CDR2 sequences are SEHNR and FQNEAQ (reference sequence). The CDR3 has 16 residues. V trimming: 7 bases; J trimming: 10 bases; junction bases outside the gene matches: 16.

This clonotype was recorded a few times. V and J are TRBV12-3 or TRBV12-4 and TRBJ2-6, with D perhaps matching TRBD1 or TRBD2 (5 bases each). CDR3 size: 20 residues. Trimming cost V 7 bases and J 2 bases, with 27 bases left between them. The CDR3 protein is CASTLVEGKLQIPGANVLTF. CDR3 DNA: TGTGCCAGCACCTTGGTAGAGGGGAAACTACAGATCCCTGGGGCCAACGTCCTGACTTTC.

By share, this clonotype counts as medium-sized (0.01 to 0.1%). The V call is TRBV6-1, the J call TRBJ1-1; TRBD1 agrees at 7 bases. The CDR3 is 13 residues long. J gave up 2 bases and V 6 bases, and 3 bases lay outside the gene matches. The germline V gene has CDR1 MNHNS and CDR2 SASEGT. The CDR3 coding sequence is TGTGCCAGCAGCTCAGGGGGAAACACTGAAGCTTTCTTT. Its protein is CASSSGGNTEAFF.

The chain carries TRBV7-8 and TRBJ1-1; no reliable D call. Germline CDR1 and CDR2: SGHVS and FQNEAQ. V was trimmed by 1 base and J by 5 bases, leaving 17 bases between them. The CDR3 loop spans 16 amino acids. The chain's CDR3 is CASSLVGGELGTEAFF. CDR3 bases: TGTGCCAGCAGCTTAGTGGGTGGGGAATTGGGGACTGAAGCTTTCTTT.

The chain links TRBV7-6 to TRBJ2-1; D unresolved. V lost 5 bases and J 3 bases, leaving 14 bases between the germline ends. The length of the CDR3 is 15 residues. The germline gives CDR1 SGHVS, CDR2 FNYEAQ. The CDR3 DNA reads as TGTGCCAGCAGCCTGACCGGCGGCCGCTACAATGAGCAGTTCTTC. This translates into CASSLTGGRYNEQFF.

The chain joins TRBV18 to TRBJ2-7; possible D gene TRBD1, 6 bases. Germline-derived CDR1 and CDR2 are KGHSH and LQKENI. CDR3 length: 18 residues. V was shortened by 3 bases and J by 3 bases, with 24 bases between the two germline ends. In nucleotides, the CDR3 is TGTGCCAGCTCACCCGAGGAAAGACAGGCCAAGAAAGACTACGAGCAGTACTTC. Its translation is CASSPEERQAKKDYEQYF.

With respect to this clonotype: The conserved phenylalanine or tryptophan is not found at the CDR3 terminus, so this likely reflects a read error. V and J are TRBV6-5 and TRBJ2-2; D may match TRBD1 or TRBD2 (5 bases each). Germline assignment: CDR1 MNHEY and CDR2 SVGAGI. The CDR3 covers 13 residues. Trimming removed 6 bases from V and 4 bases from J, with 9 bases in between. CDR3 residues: CASSMGVTGELFL. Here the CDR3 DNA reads TGTGCCAGCAGCATGGGGGTCACCGGGGAGCTGTTTTTA.

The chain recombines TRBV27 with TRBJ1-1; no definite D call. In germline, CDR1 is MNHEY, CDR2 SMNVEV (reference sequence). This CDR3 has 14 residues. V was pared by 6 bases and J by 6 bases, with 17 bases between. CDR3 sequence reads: CASRQQSRRSEAFF. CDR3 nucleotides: TGTGCCAGCAGACAGCAGAGTCGTAGATCTGAAGCTTTCTTT.